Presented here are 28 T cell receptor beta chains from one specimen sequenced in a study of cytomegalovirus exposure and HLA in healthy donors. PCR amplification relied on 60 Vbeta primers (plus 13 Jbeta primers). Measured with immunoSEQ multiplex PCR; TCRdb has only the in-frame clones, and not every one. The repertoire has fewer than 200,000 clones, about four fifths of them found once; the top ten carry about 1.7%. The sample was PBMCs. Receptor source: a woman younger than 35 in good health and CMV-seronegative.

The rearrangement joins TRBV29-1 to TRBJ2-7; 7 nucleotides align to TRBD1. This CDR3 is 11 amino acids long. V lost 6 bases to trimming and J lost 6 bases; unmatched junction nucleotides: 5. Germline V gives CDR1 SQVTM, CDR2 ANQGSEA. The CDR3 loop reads CSVATGVEQYV. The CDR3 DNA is TGCAGCGTCGCCACAGGGGTCGAGCAGTACGTC.

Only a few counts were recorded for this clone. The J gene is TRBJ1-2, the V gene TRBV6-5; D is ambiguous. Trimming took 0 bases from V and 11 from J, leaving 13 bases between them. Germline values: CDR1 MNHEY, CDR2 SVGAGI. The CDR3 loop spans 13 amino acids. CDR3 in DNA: TGTGCCAGCAGTTACTCGATGACCCGGAGTTACACCTTC. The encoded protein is CASSYSMTRSYTF.

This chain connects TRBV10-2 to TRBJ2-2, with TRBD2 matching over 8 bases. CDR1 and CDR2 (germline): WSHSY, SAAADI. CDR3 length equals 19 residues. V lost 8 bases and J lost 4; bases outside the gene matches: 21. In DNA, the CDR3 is TGCGCCAGCGGAACCGCGCCCACTAGGGCGGGAGGCGGCACCGGGGAGCTGTTTTTT. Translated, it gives CASGTAPTRAGGGTGELFF.

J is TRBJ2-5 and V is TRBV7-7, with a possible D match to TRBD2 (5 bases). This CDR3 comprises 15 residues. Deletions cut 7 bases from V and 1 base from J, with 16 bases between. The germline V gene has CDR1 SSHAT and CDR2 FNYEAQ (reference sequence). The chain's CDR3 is CASTPFGGSQETQYF. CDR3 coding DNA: TGTGCCAGCACCCCCTTTGGAGGCTCCCAAGAGACCCAGTACTTC.

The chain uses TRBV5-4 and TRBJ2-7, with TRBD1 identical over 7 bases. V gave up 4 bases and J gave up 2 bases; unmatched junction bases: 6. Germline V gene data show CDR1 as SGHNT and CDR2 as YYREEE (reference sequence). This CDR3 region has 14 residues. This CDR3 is CASSLGTEPYEQYF. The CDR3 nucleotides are TGTGCCAGCAGCCTCGGGACAGAGCCCTACGAGCAGTACTTC.

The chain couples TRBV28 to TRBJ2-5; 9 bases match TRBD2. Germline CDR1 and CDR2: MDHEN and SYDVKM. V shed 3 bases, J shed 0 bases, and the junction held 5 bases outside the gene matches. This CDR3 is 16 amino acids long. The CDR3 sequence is CASSFVASGDQETQYF. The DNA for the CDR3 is TGTGCCAGCAGTTTTGTGGCTAGCGGGGACCAAGAGACCCAGTACTTC. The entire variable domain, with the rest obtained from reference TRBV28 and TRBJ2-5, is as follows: DVKVTQSSRYLVKRTGEKVFLECVQDMDHENMFWYRQDPGLGLRLIYFSYDVKMKEKGDIPEGYSVSREKKERFSLILESASTNQTSMYLCASSFVASGDQETQYFGPGTRLLVL.

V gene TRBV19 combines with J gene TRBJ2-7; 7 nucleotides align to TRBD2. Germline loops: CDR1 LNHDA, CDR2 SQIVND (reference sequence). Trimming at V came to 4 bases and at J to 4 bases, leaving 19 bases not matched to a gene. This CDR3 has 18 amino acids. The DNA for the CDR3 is TGTGCCAGTAGTAGAGGGAAGGGTGCGGGAGTGGAGAGTTACGAGCAGTACGTC. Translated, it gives CASSRGKGAGVESYEQYV.

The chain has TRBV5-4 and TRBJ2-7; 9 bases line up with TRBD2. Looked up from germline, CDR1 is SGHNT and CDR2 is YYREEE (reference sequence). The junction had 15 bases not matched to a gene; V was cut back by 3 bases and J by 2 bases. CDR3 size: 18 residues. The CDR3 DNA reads TGTGCCAGCAGCTCCCCCCCGAGGCTAGCGGGGATCCCCTACGAGCAGTACTTC. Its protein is CASSSPPRLAGIPYEQYF. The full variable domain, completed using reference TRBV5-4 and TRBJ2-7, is ETGVTQSPTHLIKTRGQQVTLRCSSQSGHNTVSWYQQALGQGPQFIFQYYREEENGRGNFPPRFSGLQFPNYSSELNVNALELDDSALYLCASSSPPRLAGIPYEQYFGPGTRLTVT.

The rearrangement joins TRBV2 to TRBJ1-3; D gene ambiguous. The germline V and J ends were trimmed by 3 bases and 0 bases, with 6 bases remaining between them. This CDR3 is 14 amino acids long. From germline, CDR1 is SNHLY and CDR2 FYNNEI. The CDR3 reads CASSDSDSGNTIYF. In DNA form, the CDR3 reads TGTGCCAGCAGTGATAGTGACTCTGGAAACACCATATATTTT.

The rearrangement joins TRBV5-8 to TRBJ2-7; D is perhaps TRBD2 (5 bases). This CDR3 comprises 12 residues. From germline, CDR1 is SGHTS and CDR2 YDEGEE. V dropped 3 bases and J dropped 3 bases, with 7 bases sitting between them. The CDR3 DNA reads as TGTGCCAGCAGCTCGAGGGTCTACGAGCAGTACGTC. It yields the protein CASSSRVYEQYV.

The CDR3 region is CASSPRTPYQPQHF. The CDR3 region has the DNA TGTGCCAGCTCTCCGAGGACACCTTATCAGCCCCAGCATTTT. V and J are TRBV6-5 and TRBJ1-5; D perhaps matches TRBD1 (5 bases). Trimming took off 8 bases at V and 5 bases at J, with 16 bases between the two ends. Germline values: CDR1 MNHEY, CDR2 SVGAGI. The CDR3 loop spans 14 amino acids.

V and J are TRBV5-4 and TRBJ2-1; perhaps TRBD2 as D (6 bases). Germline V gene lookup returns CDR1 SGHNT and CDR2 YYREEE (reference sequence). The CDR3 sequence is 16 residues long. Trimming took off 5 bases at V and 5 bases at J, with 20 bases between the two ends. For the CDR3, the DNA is TGTGCCAGCAGACCCTACCGGGGAGGAGCACACAATGAGCAGTTCTTC. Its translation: CASRPYRGGAHNEQFF.

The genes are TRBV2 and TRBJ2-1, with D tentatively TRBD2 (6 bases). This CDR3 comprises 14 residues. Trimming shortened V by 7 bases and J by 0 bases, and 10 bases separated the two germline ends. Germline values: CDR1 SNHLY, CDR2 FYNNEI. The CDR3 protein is CASMFGSSYNEQFF. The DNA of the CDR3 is TGTGCCAGCATGTTCGGGAGCTCCTACAATGAGCAGTTCTTC.

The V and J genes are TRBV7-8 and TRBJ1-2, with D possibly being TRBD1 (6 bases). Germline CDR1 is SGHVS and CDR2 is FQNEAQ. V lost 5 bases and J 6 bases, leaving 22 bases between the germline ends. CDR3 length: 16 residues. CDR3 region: CASSRSRPGEYHGYTF. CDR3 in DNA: TGTGCCAGCAGCCGCTCACGGCCAGGGGAGTATCATGGCTACACCTTC.

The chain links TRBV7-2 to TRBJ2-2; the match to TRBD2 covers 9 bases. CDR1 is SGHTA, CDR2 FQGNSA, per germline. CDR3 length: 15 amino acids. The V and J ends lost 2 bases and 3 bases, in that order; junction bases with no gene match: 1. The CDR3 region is CASSLSSGDTGELFF. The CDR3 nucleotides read TGTGCCAGCAGCTTATCTAGCGGGGACACCGGGGAGCTGTTTTTT.

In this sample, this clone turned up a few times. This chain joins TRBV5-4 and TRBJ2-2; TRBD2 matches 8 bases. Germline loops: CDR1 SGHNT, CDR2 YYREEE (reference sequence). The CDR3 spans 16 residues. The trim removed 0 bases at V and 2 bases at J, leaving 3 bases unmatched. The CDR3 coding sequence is TGTGCCAGCAGCTTGGGTCTAGCGGGTAACACCGGGGAGCTGTTTTTT. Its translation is CASSLGLAGNTGELFF.

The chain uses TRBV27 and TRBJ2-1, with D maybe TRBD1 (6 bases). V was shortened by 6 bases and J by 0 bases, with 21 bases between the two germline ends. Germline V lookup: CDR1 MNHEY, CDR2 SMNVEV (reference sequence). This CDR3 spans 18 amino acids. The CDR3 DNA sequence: TGTGCCAGCAGCGACCGACCGGACAGACCGAGCTCCTACAATGAGCAGTTCTTC. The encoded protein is CASSDRPDRPSSYNEQFF.

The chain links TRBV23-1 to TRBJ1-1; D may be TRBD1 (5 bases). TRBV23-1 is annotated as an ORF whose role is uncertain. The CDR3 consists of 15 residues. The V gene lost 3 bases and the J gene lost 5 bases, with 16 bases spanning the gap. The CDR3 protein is CASSHPEGPGTEAFF. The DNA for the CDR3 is TGCGCCAGCAGTCATCCCGAAGGGCCAGGGACTGAAGCTTTCTTT.

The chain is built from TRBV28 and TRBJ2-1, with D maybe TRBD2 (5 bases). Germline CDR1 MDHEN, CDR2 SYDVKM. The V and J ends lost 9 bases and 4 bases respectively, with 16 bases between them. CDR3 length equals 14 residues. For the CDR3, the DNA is TGTGCCAGTAACTTCATCGGGGAGTACAATGAGCAGTTCTTC. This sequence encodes CASNFIGEYNEQFF. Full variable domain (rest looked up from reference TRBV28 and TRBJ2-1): DVKVTQSSRYLVKRTGEKVFLECVQDMDHENMFWYRQDPGLGLRLIYFSYDVKMKEKGDIPEGYSVSREKKERFSLILESASTNQTSMYLCASNFIGEYNEQFFGPGTRLTVL.

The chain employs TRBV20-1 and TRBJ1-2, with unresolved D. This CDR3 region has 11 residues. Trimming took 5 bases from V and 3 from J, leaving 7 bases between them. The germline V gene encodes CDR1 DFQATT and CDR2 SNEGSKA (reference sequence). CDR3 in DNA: TGCAGTGCTGCTACGGACTATGGCTACACCTTC. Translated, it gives CSAATDYGYTF.

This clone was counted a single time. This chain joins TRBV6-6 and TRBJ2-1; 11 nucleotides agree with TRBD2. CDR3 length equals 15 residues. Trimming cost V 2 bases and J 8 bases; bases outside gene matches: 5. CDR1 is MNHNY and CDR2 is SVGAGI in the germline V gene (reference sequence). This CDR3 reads CASSYTSGSSDEQFF. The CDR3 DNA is TGTGCCAGCAGTTACACTAGCGGGAGTAGCGATGAGCAGTTCTTC.

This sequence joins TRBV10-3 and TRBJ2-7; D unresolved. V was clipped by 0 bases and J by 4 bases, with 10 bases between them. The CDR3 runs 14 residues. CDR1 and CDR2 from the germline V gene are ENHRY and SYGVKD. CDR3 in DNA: TGTGCCATCAGTGAGTCTGAGGAGATGTACGAGCAGTACGTC. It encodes CAISESEEMYEQYV.

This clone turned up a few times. CDR3 loop: CASSLGGGVLKEQYV. CDR3 in DNA: TGTGCCAGCAGCTTAGGGGGGGGCGTACTTAAGGAGCAGTACGTC. This sequence joins TRBV7-6 and TRBJ2-7, with TRBD2 as a possible D gene (7 bases). CDR1 and CDR2 from the germline V gene are SGHVS and FNYEAQ. There are 15 residues in the CDR3. The V and J ends lost 1 base and 7 bases respectively, with 17 bases between them.

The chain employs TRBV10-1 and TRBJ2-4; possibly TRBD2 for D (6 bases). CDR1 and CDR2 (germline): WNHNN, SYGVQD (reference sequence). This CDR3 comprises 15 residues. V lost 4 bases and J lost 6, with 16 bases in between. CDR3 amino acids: CASSVWGDELNIQYF. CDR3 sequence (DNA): TGCGCCAGCAGTGTCTGGGGGGACGAGTTAAACATTCAGTACTTC.

CDR3 nucleotides: TGTGCCAGCAGTTACCGACAAACCTACGAGCAGTACTTC. This gives the protein CASSYRQTYEQYF. The chain links TRBV6-5 to TRBJ2-7; unclear D gene. Between the trimmed V and J ends, which lost 2 bases and 2 bases, there was a span of 7 bases. This CDR3 spans 13 amino acids. Per the germline V gene, CDR1 is MNHEY and CDR2 is SVGAGI.

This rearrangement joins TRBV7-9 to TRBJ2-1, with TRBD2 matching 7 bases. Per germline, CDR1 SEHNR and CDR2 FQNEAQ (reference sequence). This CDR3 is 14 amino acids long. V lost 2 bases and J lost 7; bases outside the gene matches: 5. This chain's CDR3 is CASSLTGGGNEQFF. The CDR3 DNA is TGTGCCAGCAGCTTAACGGGAGGAGGGAATGAGCAGTTCTTC.

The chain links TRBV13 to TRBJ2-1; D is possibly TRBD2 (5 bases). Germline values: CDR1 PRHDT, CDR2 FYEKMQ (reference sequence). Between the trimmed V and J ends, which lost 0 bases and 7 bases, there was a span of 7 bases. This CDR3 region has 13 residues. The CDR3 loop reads CASSLGGVNEQFF. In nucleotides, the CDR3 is TGTGCCAGCAGCTTAGGCGGGGTTAATGAGCAGTTCTTC.

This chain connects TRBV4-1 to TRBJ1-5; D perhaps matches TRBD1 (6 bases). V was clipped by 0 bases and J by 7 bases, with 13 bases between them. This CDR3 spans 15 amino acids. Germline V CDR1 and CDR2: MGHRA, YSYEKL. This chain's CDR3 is CASSQEATGRQPQHF. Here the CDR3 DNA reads TGCGCCAGCAGCCAAGAGGCAACAGGGCGACAGCCCCAGCATTTT.